A single sample is the source of the 28 T cell receptor beta chains below, sequenced in a study of cytomegalovirus exposure and HLA in healthy donors. Vbeta (60) and Jbeta (13) primers were used in the PCR. Clones were read by immunoSEQ multiplex PCR, and TCRdb kept only the in-frame ones, dropping some. The sample lists roughly 150,000 clones; approximately 70% were seen once. The sample was PBMCs. These receptors were obtained from a young woman in good health and CMV-seropositive.

The gene calls are TRBV11-2 and TRBJ2-1; 9 bases agree with TRBD2. This CDR3 is 14 amino acids long. Trimming took 4 bases from V and 9 from J; bases not matched to a gene: 7. Per the germline V gene, CDR1 is SGHAT and CDR2 is FQNNGV. CDR3 coding DNA: TGTGCCAGCAGCTCCATAGCGGGGGATGGTGAGCAGTTCTTC. This translates into CASSSIAGDGEQFF.

The chain is built from TRBV9 and TRBJ1-1; TRBD1 is a possible D gene (6 bases). Germline CDR1 SGDLS, CDR2 YYNGEE. The CDR3 runs to 15 residues. V was cut by 3 bases and J by 4 bases, with 16 bases left in between. CDR3 in amino acids: CASSGMKGVSTEAFF. The CDR3 coding sequence is TGTGCCAGCAGCGGTATGAAGGGGGTGAGCACTGAAGCTTTCTTT.

The J gene is TRBJ1-1, the V gene TRBV11-1, with a tentative D call TRBD1 (6 bases). V was pared by 5 bases and J by 5 bases, with 18 bases between. Per the germline V gene, CDR1 is SGHAT and CDR2 is FQDESV (reference sequence). There are 15 residues in the CDR3. CDR3 coding DNA: TGTGCCAGCAGCCAAGCCCCAGGGGTGGGGACTGAAGCTTTCTTT. Its protein is CASSQAPGVGTEAFF. Full variable domain (missing parts from reference TRBV11-1 and TRBJ1-1): EAEVAQSPRYKITEKSQAVAFWCDPISGHATLYWYRQILGQGPELLVQFQDESVVDDSQLPKDRFSAERLKGVDSTLKIQPAELGDSAMYLCASSQAPGVGTEAFFGQGTRLTVV.

This clone was seen a handful of times. The chain carries TRBV5-5 and TRBJ2-3; TRBD1 aligns across 9 bases. Germline V CDR1 and CDR2: SGHKS, YYEKEE (reference sequence). The CDR3 covers 15 residues. Losses at the gene ends were 7 bases for V and 3 bases for J; bases not matched to a gene: 9. As DNA, the CDR3 is TGTGCCAGCGGTAATCGGGACAGGGCGACAGATACGCAGTATTTT. Its translation is CASGNRDRATDTQYF.

This clone was recorded only once. This chain links TRBV9 with TRBJ1-1, with a weak D call TRBD1 (5 bases). The CDR3 runs 16 residues. Germline V gene lookup returns CDR1 SGDLS and CDR2 YYNGEE. Trimming stripped 0 bases from V and 0 bases from J, with 12 bases between. The CDR3 region has the DNA TGTGCCAGCAGCGTAGTCTTTGGGGGGATGAACACTGAAGCTTTCTTT. Translating gives CASSVVFGGMNTEAFF.

The rearrangement links TRBV2 to TRBJ1-4, with D possibly being TRBD1 (6 bases). Per the germline V gene, CDR1 is SNHLY and CDR2 is FYNNEI. This CDR3 spans 11 amino acids. The ends were cut back, 10 bases at V and 8 bases at J, with 11 bases in the middle. CDR3 residues: CATKQGEKLFF. The CDR3 DNA sequence: TGTGCCACAAAACAGGGAGAAAAACTGTTTTTT.

This chain links TRBV27 with TRBJ2-5; D uncertain. Trimming took off 1 base at V and 11 bases at J, with 14 bases between the two ends. Per the germline V gene, CDR1 is MNHEY and CDR2 is SMNVEV (reference sequence). This CDR3 region has 13 residues. The CDR3 region is CASSLFLGVQQYF. The CDR3 coding sequence is TGTGCCAGCAGTTTATTTCTGGGCGTCCAGCAGTACTTC.

The J gene is TRBJ1-5, the V gene TRBV30; 7 nucleotides align to TRBD1. The germline V gene has CDR1 GTSNPN and CDR2 SVGIG (reference sequence). Losses at the gene ends were 5 bases for V and 5 bases for J; bases not matched to a gene: 6. The CDR3 spans 13 residues. This CDR3 is CAWSDREDQPQHF. The CDR3 nucleotides are TGTGCCTGGTCTGACAGGGAAGATCAGCCCCAGCATTTT.

This sequence joins TRBV11-3 and TRBJ2-4; 9 bases align to TRBD2. The CDR3 totals 20 residues. Looked up from germline, CDR1 is SGHNT and CDR2 is YENEEA. Unmatched junction bases numbered 17, after V lost 4 bases and J lost 1 base. The CDR3 loop reads CASSSLPGGGADPAKNIQYF. The CDR3 nucleotides read TGTGCCAGCAGCTCCCTTCCGGGCGGGGGGGCCGATCCTGCCAAAAACATTCAGTACTTC.

A few counts support this clone. The rearrangement uses TRBV6-1 and TRBJ1-6; TRBD1 is a possible D gene (6 bases). Germline V lookup: CDR1 MNHNS, CDR2 SASEGT. This CDR3 is built from 13 residues. Deletions cut 7 bases from V and 7 bases from J, with 11 bases between. The CDR3 DNA reads as TGTGCCAGCATTGACAGGTCCAATTCACCCCTCCACTTT. It is translated as CASIDRSNSPLHF.

This clone was seen only a few times. V gene TRBV30 combines with J gene TRBJ1-6; the D gene is possibly TRBD1 (6 bases). Between the trimmed V and J ends, which lost 2 bases and 10 bases, there was a span of 21 bases. This CDR3 region has 16 residues. Germline CDR1 is GTSNPN and CDR2 is SVGIG (reference sequence). In nucleotides, the CDR3 is TGTGCCTGGAGTCCGAGTCCGGGGGGCCTTGGGTCACCCCTCCACTTT. Translating it yields CAWSPSPGGLGSPLHF.

V gene TRBV9 combines with J gene TRBJ2-2; no firm D call. The CDR3 has 12 residues. The germline CDR1 and CDR2 sequences are SGDLS and YYNGEE. Trimming removed 4 bases at V and 7 bases at J, with 8 bases between. The CDR3 bases are TGTGCCAGCAGCCCACTCGGCGGGGAGCTGTTTTTT. Its translation is CASSPLGGELFF. Full variable domain (missing parts from reference TRBV9 and TRBJ2-2): DSGVTQTPKHLITATGQRVTLRCSPRSGDLSVYWYQQSLDQGLQFLIQYYNGEERAKGNILERFSAQQFPDLHSELNLSSLELGDSALYFCASSPLGGELFFGEGSRLTVL.

The sample holds a few counts of this clone. The chain is built from TRBV18 and TRBJ1-5, with TRBD1 matching 9 bases. The CDR3 has 14 amino acids. Germline CDR1 reads KGHSH; CDR2 reads LQKENI. V was clipped by 2 bases and J by 6 bases; unmatched bases: 2. CDR3 DNA: TGTGCCAGCTCACCAAACAGGGGGCCTCAGCCCCAGCATTTT. It specifies CASSPNRGPQPQHF.

This clone has more than one count but fewer than ten. The chain combines TRBV7-2 with TRBJ1-2; D remains ambiguous. This CDR3 contains 14 residues. Germline CDR1 SGHTA, CDR2 FQGNSA. V lost 2 bases to trimming and J lost 4 bases, with 11 bases between them. In nucleotides, the CDR3 is TGTGCCAGCAGCTTAACCGCGGACTTCTATGGCTACACCTTC. Its protein product is CASSLTADFYGYTF. Based on the CDR3 plus reference TRBV7-2 and TRBJ1-2, the full variable domain is GAGVSQSPSNKVTEKGKDVELRCDPISGHTALYWYRQSLGQGLEFLIYFQGNSAPDKSGLPSDRFSAERTGGSVSTLTIQRTQQEDSAVYLCASSLTADFYGYTFGSGTRLTVV.

The gene calls are TRBV11-3 and TRBJ2-2; no reliable D call. V was shortened by 4 bases and J by 6 bases, with 6 bases between the two germline ends. Germline V CDR1 and CDR2: SGHNT, YENEEA. There are 12 residues in the CDR3. DNA for the CDR3: TGTGCCAGCAGCTGGAGATCCGGGGAGCTGTTTTTT. This codes for CASSWRSGELFF.

Turning to this clone: The sample holds other DNA sequences that translate to the same CDR3. This chain connects TRBV14 to TRBJ2-5; the match to TRBD2 covers 9 bases. The CDR3 loop spans 15 amino acids. CDR1 and CDR2 from the germline V gene are SGHDN and FVKESK. V lost 0 bases, J lost 5 bases, and 4 bases stayed unmatched. This CDR3 is CASSQEASGAETQYF. DNA for the CDR3: TGTGCCAGCAGCCAAGAAGCTAGCGGGGCGGAGACCCAGTACTTC.

The rearrangement joins TRBV5-1 to TRBJ1-2, with TRBD1 matching over 7 bases. Germline trimming cut 2 bases from V and 4 bases from J; bases unmatched to any gene: 8. The CDR3 sequence is 15 residues long. In germline, CDR1 is SGHRS, CDR2 YFSETQ. The CDR3 loop is CASSFQQGGVYGYTF. The CDR3, as DNA: TGCGCCAGCAGCTTCCAGCAGGGGGGTGTCTATGGCTACACCTTC.

This rearrangement joins TRBV7-3 to TRBJ2-1; D possibly corresponds to TRBD2 (5 bases). The germline CDR1 and CDR2 sequences are SGHTA and FQGTGA. The CDR3 covers 14 residues. Trimming took 5 bases from V and 1 from J, leaving 9 bases between them. The CDR3 protein is CASSPLASYNEQFF. The CDR3 nucleotides read TGTGCCAGCAGCCCCCTAGCATCCTACAATGAGCAGTTCTTC.

The chain recombines TRBV11-2 with TRBJ1-4, with TRBD1 matching 7 bases. This CDR3 has 16 amino acids. CDR1 is SGHAT, CDR2 FQNNGV, per germline. V was pared by 4 bases and J by 8 bases, with 13 bases of the junction left unmatched. CDR3 amino acids: CASSSSLPGQSEKLFF. As DNA, the CDR3 is TGTGCCAGCAGCTCCTCCCTTCCGGGACAGTCGGAAAAACTGTTTTTT.

The chain carries TRBV7-9 and TRBJ2-4, with D perhaps TRBD2 (6 bases). Deletions cut 2 bases from V and 8 bases from J, with 13 bases between. Germline lookup yields CDR1 SEHNR and CDR2 FQNEAQ (reference sequence). This CDR3 has 14 residues. This chain's CDR3 is CASSLTLEGDIQYF. DNA of the CDR3: TGTGCCAGCAGCTTAACACTGGAGGGAGACATTCAGTACTTC.

This clone appeared a few times. The rearrangement uses TRBV18 and TRBJ2-2; D uncertain. V was pared by 4 bases and J by 1 base, with 10 bases between. There are 15 residues in the CDR3. Germline loops: CDR1 KGHSH, CDR2 LQKENI. The chain's CDR3 is CASSRTDVNTGELFF. Here the CDR3 DNA reads TGTGCCAGCTCACGAACAGATGTGAACACCGGGGAGCTGTTTTTT.

This clone was detected once. The CDR3: CASSLGPGESTEAFF. In DNA, the CDR3 is TGTGCCAGCAGCTTAGGCCCAGGGGAAAGCACTGAAGCTTTCTTT. The rearrangement uses TRBV11-3 and TRBJ1-1; D is possibly TRBD1 (6 bases). CDR3 length: 15 residues. Trimming shortened V by 1 base and J by 4 bases, and 13 bases separated the two germline ends. Germline-derived CDR1 and CDR2 are SGHNT and YENEEA. The full variable domain, rest sourced from reference TRBV11-3 and TRBJ1-1, is EAGVVQSPRYKIIEKKQPVAFWCNPISGHNTLYWYLQNLGQGPELLIRYENEEAVDDSQLPKDRFSAERLKGVDSTLKIQPAELGDSAVYLCASSLGPGESTEAFFGQGTRLTVV.

There are a few counts of this clone. The chain joins TRBV7-9 to TRBJ2-3; the D gene is possibly TRBD1 (6 bases). CDR3 length: 14 residues. With 4 bases removed from V and 4 bases from J, the gap between germline ends came to 12 bases. Looked up from germline, CDR1 is SEHNR and CDR2 is FQNEAQ (reference sequence). The CDR3 DNA sequence: TGTGCCAGCAGCTCCGAACCAGGGGCAGATACGCAGTATTTT. Its translation is CASSSEPGADTQYF.

CDR3 in amino acids: CASSVGSNQPQHF. The CDR3 coding sequence is TGTGCCAGCAGCGTCGGGAGCAATCAGCCCCAGCATTTT. The rearrangement uses TRBV5-4 and TRBJ1-5, with D uncertain. The CDR3 runs 13 residues. Per germline, CDR1 SGHNT and CDR2 YYREEE (reference sequence). The germline V and J ends were trimmed by 4 bases and 1 base, with 6 bases remaining between them. The entire variable domain, with the rest obtained from reference TRBV5-4 and TRBJ1-5, is as follows: ETGVTQSPTHLIKTRGQQVTLRCSSQSGHNTVSWYQQALGQGPQFIFQYYREEENGRGNFPPRFSGLQFPNYSSELNVNALELDDSALYLCASSVGSNQPQHFGDGTRLSIL.

The chain joins TRBV4-1 to TRBJ2-1, with a weak D call TRBD2 (6 bases). V was trimmed by 1 base and J by 3 bases, leaving 7 bases between them. Germline V gene sequence: CDR1 MGHRA, CDR2 YSYEKL. The CDR3 is 14 amino acids. CDR3 sequence reads: CASSQVGGYNEQFF. In DNA form, the CDR3 reads TGCGCCAGCAGCCAAGTCGGGGGCTACAATGAGCAGTTCTTC.

CDR3 residues: CASSQGERYQETQYF. For the CDR3, the DNA is TGTGCCAGCAGCCAAGGAGAGCGTTACCAAGAGACCCAGTACTTC. The rearrangement links TRBV4-2 to TRBJ2-5; D remains unclear. The V gene's germline CDR1 is LGHNA and CDR2 YNFKEQ. Deletions cut 1 base from V and 0 bases from J, with 9 bases between. This CDR3 is built from 15 residues.

Comment on this clone: In the same sample, other DNA sequences code for this CDR3. The rearrangement joins TRBV6-5 to TRBJ2-5; D may be TRBD2 (6 bases). V gave up 2 bases and J gave up 5 bases, with 9 bases separating them. Germline V gives CDR1 MNHEY, CDR2 SVGAGI. This CDR3 contains 13 residues. CDR3 sequence (DNA): TGTGCCAGCAGTTACGGAGGGCGGGAGACCCAGTACTTC. Its protein product is CASSYGGRETQYF.

This sequence joins TRBV6-5 and TRBJ2-7; tentative D call: TRBD1 (5 bases). Between the trimmed V and J ends, which lost 8 bases and 5 bases, there was a span of 10 bases. CDR1 is MNHEY, CDR2 SVGAGI, per germline. This CDR3 contains 11 residues. Here the CDR3 DNA reads TGTGCCAGCGAAACCAGGGACGAGCAGTACTTC. Protein sequence: CASETRDEQYF.